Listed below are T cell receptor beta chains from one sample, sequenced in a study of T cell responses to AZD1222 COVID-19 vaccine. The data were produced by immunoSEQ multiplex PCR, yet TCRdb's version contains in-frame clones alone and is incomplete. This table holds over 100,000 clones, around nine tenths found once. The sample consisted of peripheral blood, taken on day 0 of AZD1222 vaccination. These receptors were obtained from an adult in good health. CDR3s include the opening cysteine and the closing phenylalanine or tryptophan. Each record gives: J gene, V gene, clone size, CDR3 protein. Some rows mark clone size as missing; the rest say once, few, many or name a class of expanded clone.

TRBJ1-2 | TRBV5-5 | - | CASSLDLGSTYYGYTF
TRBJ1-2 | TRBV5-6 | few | CASRPVNPNYGYTF
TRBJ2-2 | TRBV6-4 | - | CASSDGDRDTGELFF
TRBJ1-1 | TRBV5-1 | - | CASSLFGGWTEAFF
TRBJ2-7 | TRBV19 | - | CASSRGQGVPYEQYF
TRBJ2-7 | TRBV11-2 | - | CASSFGGSLSYEQYF
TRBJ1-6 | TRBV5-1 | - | CASSLGTANNSPLHF
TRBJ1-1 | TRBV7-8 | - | CASRLTDRNTEAFF
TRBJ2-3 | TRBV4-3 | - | CASSPQGVRDTQYF
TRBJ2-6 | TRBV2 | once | CASTPVGGSSGANVLTF
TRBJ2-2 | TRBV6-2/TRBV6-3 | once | CASSPSGRARTGELFF
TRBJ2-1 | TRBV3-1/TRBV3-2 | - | CASSPELAGGPILF
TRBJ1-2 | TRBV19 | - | CASTHNTGVSDRVYGYTF
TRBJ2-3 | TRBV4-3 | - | CASSQVKLAGGLVPDTQYF
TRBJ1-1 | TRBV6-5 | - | CASIPAGVGSEAFF
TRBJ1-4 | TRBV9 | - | CASSLSGSYGEKLFF
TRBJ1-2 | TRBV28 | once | CASSLEVAGNGYTF
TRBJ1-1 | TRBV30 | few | CAWSPLALNTEAFF
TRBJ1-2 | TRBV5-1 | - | CASSLGDGFYGYTF
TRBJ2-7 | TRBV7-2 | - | CASSLASYSYEQYF
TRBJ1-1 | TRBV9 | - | CASTPQGGWVNTEAFF
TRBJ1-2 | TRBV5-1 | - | CASSPLTERGYTF
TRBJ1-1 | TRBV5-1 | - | CASSFRTDMNTEAFF
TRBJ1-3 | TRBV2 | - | CASSDRFSSGNTIYF
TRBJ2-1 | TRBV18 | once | CASSPAIYNEQFF
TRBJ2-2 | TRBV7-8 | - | CASSPGTDPTGELFF
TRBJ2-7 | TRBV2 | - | CASSGTGTRGGYEQYF
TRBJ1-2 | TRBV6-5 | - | CASSSTRLSGYTF
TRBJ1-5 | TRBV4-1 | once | CASSQRTGGNQPQHF
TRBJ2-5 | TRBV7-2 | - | CASSPLGDQETQYF
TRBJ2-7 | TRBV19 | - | CASSIDQHEQYF
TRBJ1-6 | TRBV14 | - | CASSRDIRNSPLHF
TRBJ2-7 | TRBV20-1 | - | CSASVGAGTDNEQYF
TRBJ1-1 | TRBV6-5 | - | CASSYPSQGDTEAFF
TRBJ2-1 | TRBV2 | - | CASSQAGQAINEQFF
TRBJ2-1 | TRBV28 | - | CASVKWDKSYNEQFF
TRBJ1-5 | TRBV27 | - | CASRKPQVLSNQPQHF
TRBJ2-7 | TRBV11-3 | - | CASSFTEQNEQYF
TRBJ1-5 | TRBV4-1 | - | CASSQGAGNQPQHF